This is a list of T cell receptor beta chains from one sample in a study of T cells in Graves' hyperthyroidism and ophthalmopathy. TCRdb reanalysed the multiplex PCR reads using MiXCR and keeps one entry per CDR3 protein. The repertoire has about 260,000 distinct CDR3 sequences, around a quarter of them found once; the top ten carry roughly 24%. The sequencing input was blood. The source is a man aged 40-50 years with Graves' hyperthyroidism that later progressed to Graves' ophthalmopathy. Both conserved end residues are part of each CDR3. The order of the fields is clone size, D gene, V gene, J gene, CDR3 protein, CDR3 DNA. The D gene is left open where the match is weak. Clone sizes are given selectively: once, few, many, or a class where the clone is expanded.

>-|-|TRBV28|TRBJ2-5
CASSLTQDQETQYF
TGTGCCAGCAGTTTAACACAGGACCAAGAGACCCAGTACTTC
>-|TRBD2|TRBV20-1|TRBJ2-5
CSAGRKQTQETQYF
TGCAGTGCCGGGAGGAAGCAAACCCAAGAGACCCAGTACTTC
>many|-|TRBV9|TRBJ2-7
CASSSGPRGDLREQYF
TGTGCCAGCAGTTCCGGGCCTCGAGGGGACTTACGCGAGCAGTACTTC
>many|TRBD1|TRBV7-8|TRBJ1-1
CASSSPGGGTEAFF
TGTGCCAGCAGCTCGCCAGGGGGGGGCACTGAAGCTTTCTTT
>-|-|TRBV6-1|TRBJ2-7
CASGRQTYEQYF
TGTGCCAGCGGGAGACAGACGTACGAGCAGTACTTC
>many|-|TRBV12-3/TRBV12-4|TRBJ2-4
CASSLAHRVSVQYF
TGTGCCAGCAGTTTAGCCCATCGGGTCTCCGTTCAGTACTTC
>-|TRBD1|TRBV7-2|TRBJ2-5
CASSPTRDRFPKTQYF
TGTGCCAGCAGCCCCACCCGGGACAGGTTCCCGAAGACCCAGTACTTC
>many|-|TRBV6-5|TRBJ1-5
CASSIDGLSNQPQHF
TGTGCCAGCAGTATAGACGGACTTAGCAATCAGCCCCAGCATTTT
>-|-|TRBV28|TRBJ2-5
CASSVSGQSQYF
TGTGCCAGCAGTGTGTCAGGGCAGTCCCAGTACTTC
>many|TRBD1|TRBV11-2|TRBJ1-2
CASSSTGRVYGYTF
TGTGCCAGCAGTTCGACAGGGCGAGTCTATGGCTACACCTTC
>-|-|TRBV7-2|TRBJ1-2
CASSPGRRGYTF
TGTGCCAGCAGCCCGGGACGCAGGGGCTACACCTTC
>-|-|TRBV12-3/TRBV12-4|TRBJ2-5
CASSLAQGQETQYF
TGTGCCAGCAGTTTAGCGCAGGGCCAAGAGACCCAGTACTTC
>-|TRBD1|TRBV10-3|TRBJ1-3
CAIRIDRGSGNTIYF
TGTGCCATCAGGATAGACAGGGGCTCTGGAAACACCATATATTTT
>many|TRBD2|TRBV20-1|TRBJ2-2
CSAGSGTTGELFF
TGCAGTGCGGGTAGCGGGACCACCGGGGAGCTGTTTTTT
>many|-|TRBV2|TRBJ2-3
CASRFSGTTPSTDTQYF
TGTGCCAGCAGGTTTTCCGGGACCACGCCTAGCACAGATACGCAGTATTTT
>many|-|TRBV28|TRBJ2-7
CASSSTTNRAYEQYF
TGTGCCAGCAGTTCTACTACCAACAGAGCCTACGAGCAGTACTTC
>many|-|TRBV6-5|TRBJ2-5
CASGERDQETQYF
TGTGCCAGCGGGGAGCGGGACCAAGAGACCCAGTACTTC
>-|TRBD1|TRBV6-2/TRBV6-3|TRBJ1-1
CASSYRIGTENTEAFF
TGTGCCAGCAGTTACCGTATTGGGACAGAGAACACTGAAGCTTTCTTT
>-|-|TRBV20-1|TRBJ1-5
CSARLISNQPQHF
TGCAGTGCTAGACTGATTAGCAATCAGCCCCAGCATTTT
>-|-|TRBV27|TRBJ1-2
CASSLWQGDGYTF
TGTGCCAGCAGTTTATGGCAGGGAGATGGCTACACCTTC
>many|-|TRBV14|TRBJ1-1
CASSPSRAEAFF
TGTGCCAGCAGCCCCTCTAGGGCTGAAGCTTTCTTT
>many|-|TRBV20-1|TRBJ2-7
CSARAGGIVEQYF
TGCAGTGCTAGGGCGGGCGGGATTGTCGAGCAGTACTTC
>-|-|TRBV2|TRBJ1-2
CASSESPGSNYGYTF
TGTGCCAGCAGTGAATCCCCGGGATCGAACTATGGCTACACCTTC
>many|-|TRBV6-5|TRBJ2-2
CASRTRTAGELFF
TGTGCCAGCAGAACCAGGACAGCCGGGGAGCTGTTTTTT
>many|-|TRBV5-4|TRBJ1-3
CASSLEGFGNTIYF
TGTGCCAGCAGCTTGGAAGGCTTTGGAAACACCATATATTTT
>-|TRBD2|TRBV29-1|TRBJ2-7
CSVVFSGGGGPRGPYEQYF
TGCAGCGTTGTGTTTTCGGGAGGTGGAGGCCCTCGGGGACCCTACGAGCAGTACTTC
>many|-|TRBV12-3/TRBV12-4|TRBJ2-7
CASSFGQDYEQYF
TGTGCCAGCAGTTTTGGTCAGGACTACGAGCAGTACTTC
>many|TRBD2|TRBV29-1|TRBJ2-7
CSVGLAVNSYEQYF
TGCAGCGTCGGACTAGCGGTTAACTCCTACGAGCAGTACTTC
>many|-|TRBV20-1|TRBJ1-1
CSARDTEAFF
TGCAGTGCTAGGGACACTGAAGCTTTCTTT
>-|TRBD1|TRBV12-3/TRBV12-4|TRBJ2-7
CASSLGRGIHEQYF
TGTGCCAGCAGTTTAGGCAGGGGGATCCACGAGCAGTACTTC
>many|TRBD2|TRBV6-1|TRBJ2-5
CASILLLAGAPETQYF
TGTGCCAGCATCCTTTTATTAGCGGGAGCCCCAGAGACCCAGTACTTC
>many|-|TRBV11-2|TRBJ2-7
CASSLRGPSYEQYF
TGTGCCAGCAGCTTGCGGGGGCCCTCCTACGAGCAGTACTTC
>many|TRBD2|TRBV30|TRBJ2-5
CAWSVGLAGRQETQYF
TGTGCCTGGAGTGTTGGACTAGCGGGACGGCAAGAGACCCAGTACTTC
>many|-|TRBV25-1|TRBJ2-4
CASSHQGGAKNIQYF
TGTGCCAGCAGTCACCAGGGGGGGGCCAAAAACATTCAGTACTTC
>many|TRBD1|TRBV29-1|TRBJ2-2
CSVSSTGVGGELFF
TGCAGCGTCTCCTCGACAGGGGTGGGCGGGGAGCTGTTTTTT
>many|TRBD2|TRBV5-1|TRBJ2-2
CASSSTSGSSGELFF
TGCGCCAGCAGCTCTACTAGCGGGAGTAGTGGGGAGCTGTTTTTT
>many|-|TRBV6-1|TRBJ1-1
CASSTKYRVETEAFF
TGTGCCAGCAGTACGAAATACAGGGTTGAGACTGAAGCTTTCTTT
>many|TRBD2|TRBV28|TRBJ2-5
CASGPILAGGQETQYF
TGTGCCAGCGGACCGATACTAGCGGGAGGACAAGAGACCCAGTACTTC
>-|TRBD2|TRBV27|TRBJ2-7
CASMEGAGAVEQYF
TGTGCCAGCATGGAAGGAGCGGGAGCTGTCGAGCAGTACTTC
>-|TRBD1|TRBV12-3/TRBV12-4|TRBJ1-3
CAISEQGSGNTIYF
TGTGCCATCAGTGAACAGGGGTCTGGAAACACCATATATTTT
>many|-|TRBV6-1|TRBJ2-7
CASRPDRGGEQYF
TGTGCCAGCAGACCCGACAGGGGAGGGGAGCAGTACTTC
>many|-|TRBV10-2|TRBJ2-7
CASSELGKNYEQYF
TGCGCCAGCAGTGAGCTGGGGAAAAACTACGAGCAGTACTTC
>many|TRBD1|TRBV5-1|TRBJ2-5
CASSGGTGQHQETQYF
TGCGCCAGCAGCGGAGGGACAGGACAACACCAAGAGACCCAGTACTTC
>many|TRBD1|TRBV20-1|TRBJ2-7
CSAPRDRGSEQYF
TGCAGTGCTCCCCGGGACAGGGGATCGGAGCAGTACTTC
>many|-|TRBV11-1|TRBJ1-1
CASSVDKGRNTEAFF
TGTGCCAGCAGCGTAGACAAGGGTCGGAACACTGAAGCTTTCTTT
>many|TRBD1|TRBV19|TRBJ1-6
CASSISGTGSDSPLHF
TGTGCCAGTAGTATCTCCGGGACAGGGAGTGATTCACCCCTCCACTTT
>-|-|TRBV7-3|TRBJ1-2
CASSYGTGSYTF
TGTGCCAGCAGCTACGGGACGGGTAGCTACACCTTC
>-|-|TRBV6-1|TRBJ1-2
CASTTVEAYGYTF
TGTGCCAGCACCACAGTAGAAGCCTATGGCTACACCTTC
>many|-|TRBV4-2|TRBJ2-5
CASSQDPRVQGNQRETQYF
TGTGCCAGCAGCCAAGATCCCCGGGTCCAGGGTAATCAGCGCGAGACCCAGTACTTC
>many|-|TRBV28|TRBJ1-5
CASRQANQPQHF
TGTGCCAGCAGACAGGCGAATCAGCCCCAGCATTTT
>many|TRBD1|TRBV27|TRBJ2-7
CASSFRDRATYEQYF
TGTGCCAGCAGTTTCCGGGACAGGGCCACCTACGAGCAGTACTTC
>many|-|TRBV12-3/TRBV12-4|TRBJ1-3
CASSLQAGSGNTIYF
TGTGCCAGCAGTTTACAGGCCGGGTCTGGAAACACCATATATTTT
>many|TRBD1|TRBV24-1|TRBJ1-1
CATSDAGGEGTEAFF
TGTGCCACCAGTGATGCAGGGGGCGAAGGCACTGAAGCTTTCTTT
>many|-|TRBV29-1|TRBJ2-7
CSVGRPNTYEQYF
TGCAGCGTAGGACGGCCGAATACCTACGAGCAGTACTTC